These T cell receptor beta chains were read from a single sample in a study of cytomegalovirus exposure and HLA in healthy donors. The protocol was immunoSEQ multiplex PCR, while the TCRdb copy is restricted to in-frame clones and leaves out a portion. Found here are 130,000 or so clones, 70% to 85% of them singletons; the top ten hold 1.5% to 2%. Material: PBMCs. The receptors were gathered from a man between 40 and 49 years old in good health and CMV-seronegative. Each CDR3 is given with its conserved first and last residue. Fields, in order: D gene, J gene, V gene, clone size, CDR3 DNA, CDR3 protein. D genes are given only for firm matches. A clone size is listed for some rows: how often the clone was seen (once, few, many), or a class if it is expanded.

d_gene: NA
j_gene: TRBJ2-7
v_gene: TRBV7-8
abundance: NA
CDR3nt: TGTGCCAGCAGCTTAGAAGGGGGAAGGTCCTACGAGCAGTACTTC
CDR3aa: CASSLEGGRSYEQYF

d_gene: TRBD2
j_gene: TRBJ2-3
v_gene: TRBV5-4
abundance: NA
CDR3nt: TGTGCCAGCAGCTTGGCGGGAGGGCCCCCTGATACGCAGTATTTT
CDR3aa: CASSLAGGPPDTQYF

d_gene: NA
j_gene: TRBJ2-3
v_gene: TRBV9
abundance: NA
CDR3nt: TGTGCCAGCAGCGTGTTAGGAGGGGAGGGCACAGATACGCAGTATTTT
CDR3aa: CASSVLGGEGTDTQYF

d_gene: NA
j_gene: TRBJ2-7
v_gene: TRBV19
abundance: NA
CDR3nt: TGTGCCAGTAGTCCTCCCCCAGGGCAGGGAAAGTACGAGCAGTACTTC
CDR3aa: CASSPPPGQGKYEQYF

d_gene: NA
j_gene: TRBJ2-3
v_gene: TRBV5-1
abundance: NA
CDR3nt: TGCGCCAGCAGCTTGGGGGGGCTTCCTAGCACAGATACGCAGTATTTT
CDR3aa: CASSLGGLPSTDTQYF

d_gene: NA
j_gene: TRBJ2-2
v_gene: TRBV5-4
abundance: NA
CDR3nt: TGTGCCAGCAGCTCGACTAGTCCTTTGACCGGGGAGCTGTTTTTT
CDR3aa: CASSSTSPLTGELFF

d_gene: TRBD1
j_gene: TRBJ2-7
v_gene: TRBV4-1
abundance: NA
CDR3nt: TGCGCCAGCAGCCAAAGGGGTGACAGGGCAGCTTCCTACGAGCAGTACTTC
CDR3aa: CASSQRGDRAASYEQYF

d_gene: NA
j_gene: TRBJ1-5
v_gene: TRBV30
abundance: NA
CDR3nt: TGTGCCTGGAGATCAGGGGATCAGCCCCAGCATTTT
CDR3aa: CAWRSGDQPQHF

d_gene: TRBD2
j_gene: TRBJ2-7
v_gene: TRBV5-6
abundance: NA
CDR3nt: TGTGCCAGCAGCTTGGAGGCGGGAGGGCCGAACGAGCAGTACTTC
CDR3aa: CASSLEAGGPNEQYF

d_gene: TRBD1
j_gene: TRBJ2-7
v_gene: TRBV30
abundance: NA
CDR3nt: TGTGCCTGGACTGGGGACAGGGGTCCCTACGAGCAGTACTTC
CDR3aa: CAWTGDRGPYEQYF

d_gene: NA
j_gene: TRBJ1-5
v_gene: TRBV27
abundance: NA
CDR3nt: TGTGCCAGCAGTTTCGGTGGGCAGGGGTTGTGGAATCAGCCCCAGCATTTT
CDR3aa: CASSFGGQGLWNQPQHF

d_gene: NA
j_gene: TRBJ2-5
v_gene: TRBV10-2
abundance: NA
CDR3nt: TGCGCCAGCACAGGATCGGGGGAGACCCAGTACTTC
CDR3aa: CASTGSGETQYF

d_gene: NA
j_gene: TRBJ2-5
v_gene: TRBV22-1
abundance: NA
CDR3nt: TGTCCTGGGAGCGCACGTTCCCCCGAGACGGCCTCGCGGGAGACCCAGTACTTC
CDR3aa: CPGSARSPETASRETQYF

d_gene: NA
j_gene: TRBJ2-1
v_gene: TRBV14
abundance: NA
CDR3nt: TGTGCCAGCAGCCAAACTAGTGGGTGGAATGAGCAGTTCTTC
CDR3aa: CASSQTSGWNEQFF

d_gene: TRBD2
j_gene: TRBJ2-7
v_gene: TRBV4-2
abundance: once
CDR3nt: TGTGCCAGCAGCCAAGTAGCGGGGGGGCCCTACGAGCAGTACTTC
CDR3aa: CASSQVAGGPYEQYF

d_gene: NA
j_gene: TRBJ1-5
v_gene: TRBV14
abundance: once
CDR3nt: TGTGCCAGCAGCCAATCAGGGGTTCAGCCCCAGCATTTT
CDR3aa: CASSQSGVQPQHF

d_gene: NA
j_gene: TRBJ2-7
v_gene: TRBV28
abundance: NA
CDR3nt: TGTGCCAGCAGTTTAGTCGCAGGGGCTAACTTTTTCTACGAGCAGTACTTC
CDR3aa: CASSLVAGANFFYEQYF

d_gene: NA
j_gene: TRBJ1-2
v_gene: TRBV6-5
abundance: once
CDR3nt: TGTGCCAGCAGTTACCTCCCGGGGGAGGTGAATGGCTACACCTTC
CDR3aa: CASSYLPGEVNGYTF

d_gene: NA
j_gene: TRBJ1-2
v_gene: TRBV28
abundance: NA
CDR3nt: TGTGCCACAGACATGATGGACTATGGCTACACCTTC
CDR3aa: CATDMMDYGYTF

d_gene: TRBD1
j_gene: TRBJ1-1
v_gene: TRBV25-1
abundance: NA
CDR3nt: TGTGCCAGCAAGGGACAGGGGCAGACTGAAGCTTTCTTT
CDR3aa: CASKGQGQTEAFF

d_gene: NA
j_gene: TRBJ2-5
v_gene: TRBV6-5
abundance: NA
CDR3nt: TGTGCCAGCAGTTACTCCGGGGGAGGAGAGACCCAGTACTTC
CDR3aa: CASSYSGGGETQYF

d_gene: TRBD2
j_gene: TRBJ2-7
v_gene: TRBV4-2
abundance: NA
CDR3nt: TGTGCCAGCAGCCAAGATACGAGCGGGAGTCGGTACGAGCAGTACTTC
CDR3aa: CASSQDTSGSRYEQYF

d_gene: NA
j_gene: TRBJ2-7
v_gene: TRBV5-4
abundance: NA
CDR3nt: TGTGCCAGCAGCCGAATATCCGGGATCGACTACGAGCAGTACTTC
CDR3aa: CASSRISGIDYEQYF

d_gene: NA
j_gene: TRBJ2-7
v_gene: TRBV11-2
abundance: NA
CDR3nt: TGTGCCAGCACTACTTTGGTCAGGCCCTACGAGCAGTACTTC
CDR3aa: CASTTLVRPYEQYF